This T cell receptor (beta chain) stems from a study of T cell responses to AZD1222 COVID-19 vaccine. Clones were sequenced by immunoSEQ multiplex PCR, and TCRdb holds only the in-frame ones, with some missing. The sample yields fewer than 110,000 clones, 86% seen once. Details on this clone: Its specificity is unknown.

Findings and caveats of the study: A rise in Spike-specific TCR breadth and depth followed two AZD1222 doses. Seropositivity was recorded at baseline in only a handful of AZD1222 recipients. Reports say nearly half of spike-specific TCRs go after unmutated variant regions. The CD4 TCRs associated with vaccination extended across spike and predominated at 160-218 and 743-854.

With 5 bases removed from V and 5 bases from J, the gap between germline ends came to 13 bases. Germline CDR1 LNHDA, CDR2 SQIVND (reference sequence). This CDR3 contains 14 residues. The gene calls are TRBV19 and TRBJ2-1, with D possibly being TRBD1 or TRBD2 (5 bases each). This specimen consisted of peripheral blood, obtained on day 0 of AZD1222 vaccination. The receptor was isolated from an adult in good health. The CDR3 DNA reads TGTGCCAGTAGTTGGGGGTTTTGGGACAATGAGCAGTTCTTC. This gives the protein CASSWGFWDNEQFF.